Listed below are T cell receptor beta chains from one sample, sequenced in a study of PD-1 blockade in mismatch repair-deficient tumors. Sequenced by immunoSEQ multiplex PCR; TCRdb stores in-frame clones only, minus some. The profile shows 120,000 or so clones, 86% of them singletons. This material consisted of peripheral blood, taken 44 weeks after starting pembrolizumab. The receptors were sampled from an adult with mismatch repair-deficient cancer. Each CDR3 is given with its conserved first and last residue. A D gene is named only where the DNA matches it firmly. Size tells how often a clone was seen (once, few, many) or the class of an expanded clone, and some rows leave it out.

cdr3_aa cdr3_nt d_call j_call clone_size v_call
CASSLGGKNTEAFF TGTGCCAGCAGCTTAGGAGGGAAGAACACTGAAGCTTTCTTT - TRBJ1-1 - TRBV7-9
CASSTPWDRGYQETQYF TGTGCCAGCAGTACACCGTGGGACAGGGGGTACCAAGAGACCCAGTACTTC TRBD1 TRBJ2-5 - TRBV28
CASRRGETQYF TGTGCTAGCCGGCGGGGGGAGACCCAGTACTTC TRBD2 TRBJ2-5 - TRBV7-6
CASSLAGGLQETQYF TGCGCCAGCAGCCTAGCGGGAGGCCTCCAAGAGACCCAGTACTTC TRBD2 TRBJ2-5 - TRBV4-3
CSVEDHDRNGYGYTF TGCAGCGTTGAAGATCATGACAGGAACGGGTATGGCTACACCTTC - TRBJ1-2 - TRBV29-1
CASIRDTDYPYEQYF TGTGCCAGCATACGAGACACGGACTACCCCTACGAGCAGTACTTC - TRBJ2-7 - TRBV28
CASSFGLKGEQFF TGTGCCAGCAGTTTCGGCCTGAAGGGTGAGCAGTTCTTC - TRBJ2-1 - TRBV27
CASSFRQGWIEELFF TGTGCCAGCAGCTTTAGACAGGGGTGGATCGAGGAGCTGTTTTTT TRBD1 TRBJ2-2 - TRBV5-6
CASSLDRVNSSTDTQYF TGTGCCAGCAGCTTAGATCGGGTTAATTCTAGCACAGATACGCAGTATTTT - TRBJ2-3 few TRBV11-2
CASSSEYGYTF TGTGCCAGCAGCTCAGAATATGGCTACACCTTC - TRBJ1-2 - TRBV7-2
CASSPTGTGNTGELFF TGTGCCAGCAGCCCCACCGGGACCGGGAACACCGGGGAGCTGTTTTTT - TRBJ2-2 - TRBV5-4
CASSTTNEYYNEQFF TGTGCCAGTAGTACGACTAACGAATATTACAATGAGCAGTTCTTC - TRBJ2-1 - TRBV19
CASSYPGIGAYGYTF TGTGCCAGCAGTTATCCGGGGATCGGGGCCTATGGCTACACCTTC - TRBJ1-2 - TRBV6-5
CAISEWGQGIAGVKEDEQFF TGTGCCATCAGTGAGTGGGGACAGGGAATAGCGGGAGTCAAGGAGGATGAGCAGTTCTTC - TRBJ2-1 - TRBV10-3